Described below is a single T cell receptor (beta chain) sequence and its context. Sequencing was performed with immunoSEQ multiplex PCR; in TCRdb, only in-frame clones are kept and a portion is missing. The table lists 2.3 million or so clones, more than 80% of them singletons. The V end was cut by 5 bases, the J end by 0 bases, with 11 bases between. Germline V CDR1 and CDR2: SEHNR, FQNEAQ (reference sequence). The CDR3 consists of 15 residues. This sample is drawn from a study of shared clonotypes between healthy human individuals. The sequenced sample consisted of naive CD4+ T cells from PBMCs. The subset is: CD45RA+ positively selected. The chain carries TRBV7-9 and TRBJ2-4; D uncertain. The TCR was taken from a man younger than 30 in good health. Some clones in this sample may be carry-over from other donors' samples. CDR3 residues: CASSPATLAKNIQYF. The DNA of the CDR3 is TGTGCCAGCAGCCCAGCCACCCTAGCCAAAAACATTCAGTACTTC.